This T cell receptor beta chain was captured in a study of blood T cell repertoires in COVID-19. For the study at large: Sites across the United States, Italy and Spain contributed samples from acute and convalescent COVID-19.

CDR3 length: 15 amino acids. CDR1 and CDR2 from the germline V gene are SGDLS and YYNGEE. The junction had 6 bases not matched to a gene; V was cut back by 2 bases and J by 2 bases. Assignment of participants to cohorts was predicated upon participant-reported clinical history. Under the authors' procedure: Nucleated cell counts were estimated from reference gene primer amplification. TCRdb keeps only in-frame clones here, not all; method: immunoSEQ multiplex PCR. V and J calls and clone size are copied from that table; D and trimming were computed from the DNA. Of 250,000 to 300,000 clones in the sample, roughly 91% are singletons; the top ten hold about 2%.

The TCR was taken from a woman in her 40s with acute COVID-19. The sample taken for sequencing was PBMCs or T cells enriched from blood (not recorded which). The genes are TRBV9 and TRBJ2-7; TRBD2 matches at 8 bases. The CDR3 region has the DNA TGTGCCAGCAGCGTTGAGGGTAGCGGGGCCTACGAGCAGTACTTC. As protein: CASSVEGSGAYEQYF.